The 12 T cell receptor beta chains in this list originate from one sample, sequenced in a study of OX40 agonist ivuxolimab in advanced cancers. Generated by immunoSEQ multiplex PCR, the TCRdb table keeps only in-frame clones and is missing some. The sample consists of tens of thousands of clones, approximately 89% of them appearing once. The sample here was CD4+ or CD8+ T cells sorted from blood, taken in a trial of the OX40 agonist ivuxolimab. All receptors derive from an adult with an advanced solid tumor such as melanoma, head and neck, liver or kidney cancer.

This sequence joins TRBV11-2 and TRBJ1-4, with no clear D. The CDR3 contains 15 residues. Trimming cost V 0 bases and J 4 bases, with 9 bases left between them. Per the germline V gene, CDR1 is SGHAT and CDR2 is FQNNGV. CDR3 amino acids: CASSLDQVSNEKLFF. The DNA of the CDR3 is TGTGCCAGCAGCTTAGATCAAGTCAGTAATGAAAAACTGTTTTTT.

In its sample, this clone was seen once. The rearrangement joins TRBV5-1 to TRBJ2-3, with 9 bases lining up with TRBD1. V lost 0 bases and J lost 6; bases outside the gene matches: 5. The CDR3 consists of 15 residues. CDR1 is SGHRS, CDR2 YFSETQ, per germline. This CDR3 is CASSLGDRESDTQYF. In DNA, the CDR3 is TGCGCCAGCAGCTTGGGGGACAGGGAAAGCGATACGCAGTATTTT.

The genes are TRBV10-3 and TRBJ1-2, with 8 bases that match TRBD1. V trimming: 6 bases; J trimming: 7 bases; junction bases outside the gene matches: 7. Germline CDR1 ENHRY, CDR2 SYGVKD. The CDR3 length is 13 residues. CDR3 sequence (DNA): TGTGCCATCAGGGACAGGGAGGACAGTGGCTACACCTTC. Protein product: CAIRDREDSGYTF.

In this sample, this clone turned up a few times. V usage is TRBV18 and J usage is TRBJ1-1, with D possibly being TRBD1 (6 bases). The CDR3 length is 14 residues. Germline loops: CDR1 KGHSH, CDR2 LQKENI. V shed 4 bases and J shed 1 base, with 10 bases lying between them. CDR3 coding DNA: TGTGCCAGCTCACAGGACAGTAAGAACACTGAAGCTTTCTTT. The encoded protein is CASSQDSKNTEAFF.

This clone was detected only a few times. The chain uses TRBV11-2 and TRBJ2-1; possible D gene TRBD2, 5 bases. This CDR3 has 14 residues. V lost 2 bases, J lost 9 bases, and 14 bases lay in between. The germline V gene has CDR1 SGHAT and CDR2 FQNNGV. The DNA for the CDR3 is TGTGCCAGCAGCTTATTGTCCGGGATCGGTGAGCAGTTCTTC. Translating gives CASSLLSGIGEQFF.

This clone was detected once. The rearrangement joins TRBV6-5 to TRBJ1-3; no definite D call. The CDR3 has 10 amino acids. The V end was cut by 9 bases, the J end by 6 bases, with 6 bases between. The germline V gene has CDR1 MNHEY and CDR2 SVGAGI. The CDR3 region has the DNA TGTGCCAGTGGGGAAAACACCATATATTTT. Translated: CASGENTIYF.

This clone turned up a few times. Here the CDR3 reads CATAAGTYSNQPQHF. The CDR3 region has the DNA TGTGCCACCGCTGCAGGGACGTATAGCAATCAGCCCCAGCATTTT. The chain couples TRBV15 to TRBJ1-5, with TRBD1 as a possible D gene (5 bases). This CDR3 region has 15 residues. Deletions cut 8 bases from V and 0 bases from J, with 14 bases between. Germline loops: CDR1 LNHNV, CDR2 YYDKDF (reference sequence).

This rearrangement joins TRBV4-3 to TRBJ2-1, with 13 bases fitting TRBD2. With V trimmed by 1 base and J by 11 bases, 8 bases remained unmatched. The CDR3 contains 16 residues. Looked up from germline, CDR1 is LGHNA and CDR2 is YSLEER. The DNA for the CDR3 is TGCGCCAGCAGCCAAGCACTAGCGGGGGGGGAAAGGAAGCAGTTCTTC. Translating gives CASSQALAGGERKQFF.

The chain links TRBV11-3 to TRBJ2-1; the match to TRBD2 covers 13 bases. The CDR3 totals 18 residues. The V gene end was trimmed by 5 bases and the J gene end by 7 bases; junction bases not matched to a gene: 14. Per the germline V gene, CDR1 is SGHNT and CDR2 is YENEEA. The CDR3 DNA sequence: TGTGCCAGCAGCCGCTCTGGACTAGCGGGAGCCCCGAGAAATGAGCAGTTCTTC. Translating gives CASSRSGLAGAPRNEQFF.

This clone was observed a single time. The rearrangement joins TRBV7-8 to TRBJ2-1; 15 positions match TRBD2. This CDR3 contains 18 residues. With V trimmed by 5 bases and J by 9 bases, 14 bases remained unmatched. Germline V gene lookup returns CDR1 SGHVS and CDR2 FQNEAQ. The CDR3 coding sequence is TGTGCCAGCAGCCCCAGGACTAGCGGGAGGGGGACAGGGGGTGAGCAGTTCTTC. Residues: CASSPRTSGRGTGGEQFF.

The chain employs TRBV6-5 and TRBJ1-2; D is perhaps TRBD1 (6 bases). CDR1 and CDR2 (germline): MNHEY, SVGAGI. The V and J ends lost 4 bases and 3 bases respectively, with 12 bases between them. CDR3 length: 14 residues. In DNA, the CDR3 is TGTGCCAGCAGTTGGGCAGGGGCCGACTATGGCTACACCTTC. Translated: CASSWAGADYGYTF.

This clone has just a few counts. The gene calls are TRBV30 and TRBJ1-1; D unresolved. Trimming left V 0 bases short and J 6 bases short, with 11 bases between. Germline-derived CDR1 and CDR2 are GTSNPN and SVGIG (reference sequence). This CDR3 spans 13 amino acids. The CDR3 nucleotides read TGTGCCTGGAGTGTAATGACGAAGGCTGAAGCTTTCTTT. Its protein product is CAWSVMTKAEAFF.